This T cell receptor (beta chain) was observed in a study of blood T cell repertoires in COVID-19. Study context: COVID-19 samples, acute and convalescent, were from the United States, Italy and Spain. Sample material is recorded as cDNA or gDNA derived from T cells, B-cell-depleted T cells, or PBMCs.

In the study's own analysis: Estimates of nucleated cell counts were drawn from the amplification of reference gene primers. Measured with immunoSEQ multiplex PCR; TCRdb has only the in-frame clones, and not every one. For V, J and clone size, that table is used; D and trimming come from the DNA. This table holds under 75,000 clones, approximately 90% found once. This clone has only a few counts. Losses at the gene ends were 7 bases for V and 5 bases for J; bases not matched to a gene: 6. The CDR3 spans 13 residues. CDR1 is SQVTM and CDR2 is ANQGSEA in the germline V gene. The rearrangement links TRBV29-1 to TRBJ2-1, with 9 bases aligning to TRBD2. The sequenced material came from peripheral blood. This TCR derives from a man aged 45-65 years with acute or convalescent COVID-19. This chain's CDR3 is CSARLAGNNEQFF. CDR3 in DNA: TGCAGCGCCAGGCTAGCGGGAAACAATGAGCAGTTCTTC.